Each of the 22 T cell receptor beta chains below was sequenced from the same sample in a study of T cells after posttransplantation cyclophosphamide. The repertoire was sequenced with immunoSEQ multiplex PCR; TCRdb's copy has only in-frame clones and lacks some. The sample yields 50,000 to 55,000 clones, about 86% seen once. The sample comprised PBMCs. The receptor source for this set is a man in his thirties or forties with a blood cancer, CMV-positive, and with a related stem cell donor.

This chain uses TRBV5-5 with TRBJ1-2; D uncertain. This CDR3 is 14 amino acids long. The V end lost 0 bases, the J end lost 5 bases, and 11 bases lay between the germline ends. Germline V gene data show CDR1 as SGHKS and CDR2 as YYEKEE (reference sequence). The DNA of the CDR3 is TGTGCCAGCAGCTTGGCTACAGCCGGTTATGGCTACACCTTC. This gives the protein CASSLATAGYGYTF.

CDR3 nucleotides: TGTGCCAGTAGTTTACAGGGAGACAACTACGAGCAGTACTTC. It is translated as CASSLQGDNYEQYF. The V gene is TRBV19, the J gene TRBJ2-7; D perhaps matches TRBD1 (6 bases). V gave up 5 bases and J gave up 3 bases, with 14 bases separating them. In germline, CDR1 is LNHDA, CDR2 SQIVND (reference sequence). This CDR3 comprises 14 residues.

This rearrangement joins TRBV7-3 to TRBJ2-1, with TRBD2 identical over 10 bases. Germline assignment: CDR1 SGHTA and CDR2 FQGTGA. This CDR3 comprises 17 residues. Germline trimming cut 2 bases from V and 7 bases from J; bases unmatched to any gene: 11. The CDR3 protein is CASSLLAGEAWRNEQFF. The CDR3 region has the DNA TGTGCCAGCAGCTTACTAGCGGGAGAGGCGTGGCGGAATGAGCAGTTCTTC.

V is TRBV27 and J is TRBJ1-1; D is undetermined. The CDR3 spans 12 residues. The V end was cut by 3 bases, the J end by 7 bases, with 9 bases between. CDR1 MNHEY and CDR2 SMNVEV come from the germline V gene (reference sequence). This chain's CDR3 is CASSFRAGEAFF. Here the CDR3 DNA reads TGTGCCAGCAGTTTCCGCGCGGGTGAAGCTTTCTTT.

V and J are TRBV30 and TRBJ2-1; D uncertain. This CDR3 has 13 amino acids. Germline lookup yields CDR1 GTSNPN and CDR2 SVGIG (reference sequence). The CDR3 sequence: CSSQALAYNEQFF. Here the CDR3 DNA reads TGTTCCTCCCAGGCGTTGGCCTACAATGAGCAGTTCTTC.

The rearrangement links TRBV18 to TRBJ1-2; D gene unclear. Germline lookup yields CDR1 KGHSH and CDR2 LQKENI. V lost 4 bases and J lost 4, with 16 bases in between. The CDR3 has 15 residues. This chain's CDR3 is CASSLEVAGRYGYTF. CDR3 nucleotide sequence: TGTGCCAGCTCACTAGAGGTTGCCGGCCGCTATGGCTACACCTTC.

The genes are TRBV5-1 and TRBJ2-5; the D gene is possibly TRBD1 (6 bases). CDR3 length: 14 amino acids. Germline CDR1 is SGHRS and CDR2 is YFSETQ. The ends were cut back, 0 bases at V and 5 bases at J, with 11 bases in the middle. CDR3 bases: TGCGCCAGCAGCTTGGAAAGGGGGTCGGAGACCCAGTACTTC. This codes for CASSLERGSETQYF.

The table lists this clone with a count of one. The V call is TRBV27, the J call TRBJ2-7, with 7 nucleotides matching TRBD1. With V trimmed by 1 base and J by 2 bases, 5 bases remained unmatched. The germline CDR1 and CDR2 sequences are MNHEY and SMNVEV (reference sequence). This CDR3 is built from 15 residues. In DNA, the CDR3 is TGTGCCAGCAGTTTATGGGCAGGGGGACCCTACGAGCAGTACTTC. It specifies CASSLWAGGPYEQYF.

The rearrangement joins TRBV28 to TRBJ2-6; D not certain. Germline CDR1 is MDHEN and CDR2 is SYDVKM. CDR3 length: 16 residues. Between the trimmed V and J ends, which lost 1 base and 0 bases, there was a span of 7 bases. The CDR3 DNA is TGTGCCAGCAGTTTATTTCAGGTCTCTGGGGCCAACGTCCTGACTTTC. Encoded protein: CASSLFQVSGANVLTF.

The genes are TRBV4-1 and TRBJ2-3, with D unresolved. The CDR3 is 15 residues long. Germline V gene lookup returns CDR1 MGHRA and CDR2 YSYEKL. With 1 base removed from V and 4 bases from J, the gap between germline ends came to 12 bases. The CDR3 sequence: CASSQADADADTQYF. The CDR3 DNA is TGCGCCAGCAGCCAAGCCGATGCGGATGCAGATACGCAGTATTTT.

V and J are TRBV7-9 and TRBJ2-4; perhaps TRBD2 as D (5 bases). CDR1 SEHNR and CDR2 FQNEAQ come from the germline V gene (reference sequence). The CDR3 sequence is 13 residues long. V was clipped by 2 bases and J by 6 bases, with 8 bases between them. The CDR3 region is CASSLPEVNIQYF. The CDR3 nucleotides are TGTGCCAGCAGCTTACCGGAGGTAAACATTCAGTACTTC. Full variable domain (missing parts from reference TRBV7-9 and TRBJ2-4): DTGVSQNPRHKITKRGQNVTFRCDPISEHNRLYWYRQTLGQGPEFLTYFQNEAQLEKSRLLSDRFSAERPKGSFSTLEIQRTEQGDSAMYLCASSLPEVNIQYFGAGTRLSVL.

The chain recombines TRBV10-3 with TRBJ2-2; 13 nucleotides agree with TRBD2. The trim removed 6 bases at V and 6 bases at J, leaving 4 bases unmatched. The CDR3 is made up of 15 amino acids. The V gene's germline CDR1 is ENHRY and CDR2 SYGVKD. Here the CDR3 DNA reads TGTGCCATCAGCCCCGGACTAGCGGGAGCCGGGGAGCTGTTTTTT. This sequence encodes CAISPGLAGAGELFF.

V gene TRBV2 combines with J gene TRBJ1-1; TRBD1 agrees at 10 bases. With 8 bases clipped from V and 1 base from J, the junction kept 10 bases outside the gene matches. The CDR3 covers 16 residues. Germline assignment: CDR1 SNHLY and CDR2 FYNNEI. The CDR3 loop reads CASGSSRDRGNTEAFF. CDR3 coding DNA: TGTGCCAGCGGGTCCAGTCGGGACAGGGGGAACACTGAAGCTTTCTTT.

The rearrangement joins TRBV6-5 to TRBJ1-1; D unclear. The germline CDR1 and CDR2 sequences are MNHEY and SVGAGI. The CDR3 totals 15 residues. V lost 8 bases and J lost 0, with 16 bases in between. The CDR3 sequence is CASSESGSMNTEAFF. The CDR3 bases are TGTGCCAGCTCTGAGTCAGGCAGCATGAACACTGAAGCTTTCTTT.

The V and J genes are TRBV2 and TRBJ1-5; D unresolved. The CDR3 has 12 amino acids. Trimming cost V 6 bases and J 6 bases, with 9 bases left between them. The germline V gene encodes CDR1 SNHLY and CDR2 FYNNEI. Here the CDR3 DNA reads TGTGCCAGCAGCGGGGTGCGTCAGCCCCAGCATTTT. Translated: CASSGVRQPQHF.

The chain is built from TRBV7-2 and TRBJ1-4, with TRBD1 identical over 7 bases. V dropped 5 bases and J dropped 0; count of bases not matched to a gene: 3. The CDR3 is 15 residues long. CDR1 is SGHTA, CDR2 FQGNSA, per germline. CDR3 DNA: TGTGCCAGCAGCCCCGGACAGGCAACTAATGAAAAACTGTTTTTT. It specifies CASSPGQATNEKLFF. Combining the CDR3 with reference TRBV7-2 and TRBJ1-4 gives the whole variable domain GAGVSQSPSNKVTEKGKDVELRCDPISGHTALYWYRQSLGQGLEFLIYFQGNSAPDKSGLPSDRFSAERTGGSVSTLTIQRTQQEDSAVYLCASSPGQATNEKLFFGSGTQLSVL.

This chain uses TRBV2 with TRBJ2-1; D perhaps matches TRBD1 (5 bases). V shed 4 bases and J shed 12 bases, with 22 bases lying between them. Germline CDR1 reads SNHLY; CDR2 reads FYNNEI. This CDR3 has 15 residues. The CDR3 protein is CASSGSSTPKTGQFF. The CDR3 nucleotides are TGTGCCAGCAGTGGGTCTTCAACGCCCAAAACAGGGCAGTTCTTC.

This clone appeared a single time. This chain's CDR3 is CASRRSWETQYF. For the CDR3, the DNA is TGTGCCAGCAGGCGTTCATGGGAGACCCAGTACTTC. The chain carries TRBV6-5 and TRBJ2-5; D is ambiguous. Trimming shortened V by 6 bases and J by 5 bases, and 10 bases separated the two germline ends. The V gene's germline CDR1 is MNHEY and CDR2 SVGAGI. The CDR3 is 12 amino acids.

The chain couples TRBV12-5 to TRBJ1-1; the D is unclear. Germline V gives CDR1 LGHNT, CDR2 FRNRAP. This CDR3 is built from 14 residues. Trimming cost V 3 bases and J 1 base, with 9 bases left between them. CDR3 region: CASGFSPENTEAFF. The CDR3 DNA follows: TGTGCTAGTGGTTTCTCTCCAGAGAACACTGAAGCTTTCTTT.

The chain joins TRBV7-2 to TRBJ1-5, with D perhaps matching TRBD1 (5 bases). In germline, CDR1 is SGHTA, CDR2 FQGNSA. V was pared by 4 bases and J by 2 bases, with 6 bases between. The CDR3 totals 13 residues. The CDR3 DNA sequence: TGTGCCAGCAGCTCCAGGGGCAATCAGCCCCAGCATTTT. This translates into CASSSRGNQPQHF.

The chain has TRBV4-3 and TRBJ1-1; D unclear. Germline V gene lookup returns CDR1 LGHNA and CDR2 YSLEER. This CDR3 spans 21 amino acids. The V end lost 0 bases, the J end lost 6 bases, and 32 bases lay between the germline ends. CDR3 loop: CASSQETPAVNRARGISEAFF. DNA for the CDR3: TGCGCCAGCAGCCAAGAAACACCAGCAGTTAATAGAGCCCGCGGTATCTCTGAAGCTTTCTTT.

The rearrangement uses TRBV14 and TRBJ2-2, with TRBD1 matching 7 bases. CDR3 size: 15 residues. V trimming: 0 bases; J trimming: 13 bases; junction bases outside the gene matches: 11. Germline loops: CDR1 SGHDN, CDR2 FVKESK. The CDR3 bases are TGTGCCAGCAGCCAAGATGTGCCCCGACAGGGAAGGCTGTTTTTT. Its protein product is CASSQDVPRQGRLFF.